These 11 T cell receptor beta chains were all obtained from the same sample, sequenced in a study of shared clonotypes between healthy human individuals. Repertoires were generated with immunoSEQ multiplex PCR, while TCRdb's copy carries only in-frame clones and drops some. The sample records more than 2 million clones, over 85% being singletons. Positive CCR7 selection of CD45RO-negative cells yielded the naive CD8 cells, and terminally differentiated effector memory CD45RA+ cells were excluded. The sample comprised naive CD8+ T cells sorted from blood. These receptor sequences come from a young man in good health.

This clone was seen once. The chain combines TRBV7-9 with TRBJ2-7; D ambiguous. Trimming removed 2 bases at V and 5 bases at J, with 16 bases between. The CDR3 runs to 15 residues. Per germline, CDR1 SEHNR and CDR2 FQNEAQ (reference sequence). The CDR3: CASSLRRLGGDEQYF. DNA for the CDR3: TGTGCCAGCAGCTTAAGACGTTTGGGTGGCGACGAGCAGTACTTC.

The CDR3 region has the DNA TGTGCCAGCAGCGCGATGGCCAACGTCCTGACTTTC. The encoded protein is CASSAMANVLTF. The chain is built from TRBV9 and TRBJ2-6; no clear D. CDR3 length: 12 amino acids. The germline V and J ends were trimmed by 3 bases and 6 bases, with 4 bases remaining between them. Germline-derived CDR1 and CDR2 are SGDLS and YYNGEE. The full variable domain, in which reference TRBV9 and TRBJ2-6 provide the parts outside the CDR3, is DSGVTQTPKHLITATGQRVTLRCSPRSGDLSVYWYQQSLDQGLQFLIQYYNGEERAKGNILERFSAQQFPDLHSELNLSSLELGDSALYFCASSAMANVLTFGAGSRLTVL.

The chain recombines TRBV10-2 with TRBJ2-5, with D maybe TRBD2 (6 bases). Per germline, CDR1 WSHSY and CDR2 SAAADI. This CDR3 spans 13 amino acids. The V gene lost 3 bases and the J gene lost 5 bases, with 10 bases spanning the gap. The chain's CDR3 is CASSDGAGETQYF. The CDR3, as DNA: TGCGCCAGCAGTGACGGGGCGGGGGAGACCCAGTACTTC.

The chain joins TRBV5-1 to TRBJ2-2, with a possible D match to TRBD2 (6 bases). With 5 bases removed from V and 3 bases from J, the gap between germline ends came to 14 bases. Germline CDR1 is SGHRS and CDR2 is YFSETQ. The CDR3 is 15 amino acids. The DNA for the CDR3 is TGCGCCAGCAGTAGCCTGGGGGACTACACCGGGGAGCTGTTTTTT. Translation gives CASSSLGDYTGELFF.

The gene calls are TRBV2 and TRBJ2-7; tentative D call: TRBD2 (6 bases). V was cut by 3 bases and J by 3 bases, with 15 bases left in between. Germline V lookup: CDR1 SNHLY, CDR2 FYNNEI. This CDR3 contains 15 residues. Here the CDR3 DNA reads TGTGCCAGCAGTGATGGGTTAGCGGTACTCTACGAGCAGTACTTC. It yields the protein CASSDGLAVLYEQYF.

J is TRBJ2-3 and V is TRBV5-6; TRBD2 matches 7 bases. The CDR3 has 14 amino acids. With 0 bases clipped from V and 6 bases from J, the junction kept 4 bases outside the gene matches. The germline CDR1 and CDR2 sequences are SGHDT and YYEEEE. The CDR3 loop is CASSLGGSMDTQYF. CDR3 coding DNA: TGTGCCAGCAGCTTGGGCGGGAGTATGGATACGCAGTATTTT. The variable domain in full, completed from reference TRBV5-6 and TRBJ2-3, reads DAGVTQSPTHLIKTRGQQVTLRCSPKSGHDTVSWYQQALGQGPQFIFQYYEEEERQRGNFPDRFSGHQFPNYSSELNVNALLLGDSALYLCASSLGGSMDTQYFGPGTRLTVL.

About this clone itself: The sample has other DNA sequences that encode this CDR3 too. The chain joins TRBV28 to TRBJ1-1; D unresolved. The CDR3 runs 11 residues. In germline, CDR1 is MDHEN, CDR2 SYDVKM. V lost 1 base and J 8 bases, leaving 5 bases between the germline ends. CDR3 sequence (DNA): TGTGCCAGCAGTTTATCGGTAGAAGCTTTCTTT. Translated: CASSLSVEAFF.

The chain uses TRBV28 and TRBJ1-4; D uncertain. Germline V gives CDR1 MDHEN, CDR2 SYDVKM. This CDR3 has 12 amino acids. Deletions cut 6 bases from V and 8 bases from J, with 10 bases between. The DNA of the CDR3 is TGTGCCAGCAGCCTAATCCTGGAAAAACTGTTTTTT. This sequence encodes CASSLILEKLFF.

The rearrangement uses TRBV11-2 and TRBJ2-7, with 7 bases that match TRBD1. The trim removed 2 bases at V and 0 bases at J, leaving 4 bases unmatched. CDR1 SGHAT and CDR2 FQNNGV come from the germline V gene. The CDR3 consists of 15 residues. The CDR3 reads CASSLRDSYSYEQYF. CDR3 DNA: TGTGCCAGCAGCTTACGGGACAGCTACTCCTACGAGCAGTACTTC. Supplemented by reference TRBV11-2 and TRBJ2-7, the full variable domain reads EAGVAQSPRYKIIEKRQSVAFWCNPISGHATLYWYQQILGQGPKLLIQFQNNGVVDDSQLPKDRFSAERLKGVDSTLKIQPAKLEDSAVYLCASSLRDSYSYEQYFGPGTRLTVT.

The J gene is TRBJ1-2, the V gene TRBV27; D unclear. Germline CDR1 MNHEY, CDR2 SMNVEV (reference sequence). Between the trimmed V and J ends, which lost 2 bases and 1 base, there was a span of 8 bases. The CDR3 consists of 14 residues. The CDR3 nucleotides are TGTGCCAGCAGTTTACGGGCCGATAACTATGGCTACACCTTC. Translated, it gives CASSLRADNYGYTF.

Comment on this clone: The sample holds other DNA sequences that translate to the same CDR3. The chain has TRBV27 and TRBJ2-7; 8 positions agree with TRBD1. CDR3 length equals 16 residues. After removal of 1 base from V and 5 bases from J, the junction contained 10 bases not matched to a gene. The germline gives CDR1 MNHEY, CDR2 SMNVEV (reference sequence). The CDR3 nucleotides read TGTGCCAGCAGTTTATTAAAGGGGCAGGGGGCGGACGAGCAGTACTTC. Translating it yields CASSLLKGQGADEQYF.